The 3 T cell receptor beta chains presented below share a single source sample, sequenced in a study of primary melanoma T cells and metastatic recurrence. The method was immunoSEQ multiplex PCR; TCRdb's version includes in-frame clones alone and lacks a portion of them. The listing contains fewer than 65 clones. Sequenced: melanoma tumor tissue. These receptors were collected from a human donor with melanoma.

This chain connects TRBV6-7 to TRBJ1-5, with D perhaps TRBD1 (5 bases). TRBV6-7 is identified as an open reading frame with a role that is uncertain. There are 14 residues in the CDR3. The germline V and J ends were trimmed by 5 bases and 5 bases, with 13 bases remaining between them. The DNA for the CDR3 is TGTGCCAGCAGTGATGACAGCACTTATCAGCCCCAGCATTTT. Protein product: CASSDDSTYQPQHF.

V usage is TRBV6-8 and J usage is TRBJ1-4; D is perhaps TRBD1 (6 bases). This CDR3 has 15 amino acids. Germline V gene lookup returns CDR1 MNHGY and CDR2 SAAAGT. With 5 bases removed from V and 6 bases from J, the gap between germline ends came to 16 bases. The CDR3 region is CASSTPRGRDEKLFF. The CDR3 DNA reads as TGTGCCAGCAGTACCCCCAGGGGAAGAGATGAAAAACTGTTTTTT.

The CDR3 sequence: CASSPNQRLAYEQYF. The DNA for the CDR3 is TGTGCCAGCAGCCCTAATCAACGACTTGCCTACGAGCAGTACTTC. V usage is TRBV11-3 and J usage is TRBJ2-7; D gene uncertain. The CDR3 sequence is 15 residues long. V was pared by 5 bases and J by 2 bases, with 16 bases between. Germline CDR1 and CDR2: SGHNT and YENEEA.